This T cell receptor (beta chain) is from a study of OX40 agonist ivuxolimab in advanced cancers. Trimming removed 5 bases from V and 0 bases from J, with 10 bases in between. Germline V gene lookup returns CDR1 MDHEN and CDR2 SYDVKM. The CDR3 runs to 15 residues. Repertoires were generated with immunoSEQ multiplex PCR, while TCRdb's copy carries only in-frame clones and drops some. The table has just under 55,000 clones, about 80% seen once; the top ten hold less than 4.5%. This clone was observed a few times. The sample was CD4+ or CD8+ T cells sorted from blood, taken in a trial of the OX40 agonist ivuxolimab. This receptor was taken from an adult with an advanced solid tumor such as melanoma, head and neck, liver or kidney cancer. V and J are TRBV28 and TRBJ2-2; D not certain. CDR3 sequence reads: CASSGIIPNTGELFF. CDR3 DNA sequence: TGTGCCAGCAGTGGCATCATACCGAACACCGGGGAGCTGTTTTTT.